The clone carrying this T cell receptor (beta chain) was counted many times. Antigen specificity is unknown. The CDR3 consists of 14 residues. The germline gives CDR1 MNHNS, CDR2 SASEGT. Trimming pared 5 bases from V and 1 base from J, leaving 11 bases between. Germline DNA was also extracted, and blood RNA derived from unsorted whole blood. The sample is drawn from a study of tumor-infiltrating lymphocytes in primary liver carcinoma. Looking at the study overall: Sample yields, roughly 3.65 to 7.5 million productive TCRbeta reads, were similar across the tissue types.

Starting material of 450 to 550 ng total RNA yielded TCR beta cDNA via a constant-region primer. Slightly modified ARM-PCR served as the procedure for the TCR beta libraries. These libraries came from three rounds of nested multiplex PCR. It was with TRBV1-TRBV30 forward primers and a C-beta reverse primer that the first two PCR rounds were run, at around 10 cycles each. TCRdb re-called the multiplex PCR reads with MiXCR, one entry per CDR3 protein. The data contain 300,000 to 400,000 distinct CDR3 sequences, about two thirds of them singletons. Study-level findings and limits: The top-250-clone fraction was significantly higher in tumors than in blood (p = 0.039). Researchers found tumor-adjacent and tumor-blood pairs overlapped less than tumor region pairs.

This chain links TRBV6-1 with TRBJ1-1; no clear D. The sequencing input was peripheral blood. This clonotype was sampled from a middle-aged man with primary liver carcinoma and hepatitis B virus infection. CDR3 nucleotides: TGTGCCAGCAGTTACCAGGAGCAGAACACTGAAGCTTTCTTT. This gives the protein CASSYQEQNTEAFF.